A few counts support the clone carrying this TCR beta chain. Its matching antigen is unknown. The data stem from a study of OX40 agonist ivuxolimab in advanced cancers. On the study more broadly: An agonistic human IgG2 monoclonal antibody against OX40 (CD134) was given. At 0.01 to 10 mg/kg, ivuxolimab was administered intravenously to patients every 2 weeks.

The CDR3 consists of 11 residues. The germline V and J ends were trimmed by 0 bases and 5 bases, with 1 base remaining between them. CDR1 SGHTA and CDR2 FQGNSA come from the germline V gene. Study observations and caveats: In the 0.1 to 3.0 mg/kg range, CD4+ and CD8+ blood T cells had expanded clonally by week 6. Expansion of clones was among the lowest in partial responders at 0.1-3.0 mg/kg.

Clones were sequenced by immunoSEQ multiplex PCR, and TCRdb holds only the in-frame ones, with some missing. The sample lists roughly 64,000 clones; 70% to 90% were seen once. Sample: CD4+ or CD8+ T cells sorted from blood, taken in a trial of the OX40 agonist ivuxolimab. V is TRBV7-2 and J is TRBJ2-5; no clear D. This receptor was taken from an adult with an advanced solid tumor such as melanoma, head and neck, liver or kidney cancer. CDR3 coding DNA: TGTGCCAGCAGCTTAGCGGAGACCCAGTACTTC. It codes for CASSLAETQYF.